Listed here are 21 T cell receptor beta chains from one sample, sequenced in a study of blood T cell repertoires in COVID-19. The assay was immunoSEQ multiplex PCR, and TCRdb's table has in-frame clones only and misses some. The sample has roughly 170,000 clones; approximately 86% are singletons. Sequencing was performed on peripheral blood. The receptors originated from a man aged 40-49 years with active or convalescent COVID-19.

The chain links TRBV19 to TRBJ2-5; 8 bases agree with TRBD2. In germline, CDR1 is LNHDA, CDR2 SQIVND (reference sequence). The ends lost 5 bases at V and 5 bases at J; junction bases unmatched: 10. The CDR3 loop spans 15 amino acids. The CDR3 protein is CASSADGGAYETQYF. The CDR3 nucleotides are TGTGCCAGTAGTGCCGACGGGGGGGCTTATGAGACCCAGTACTTC.

Here the CDR3 DNA reads TGTGCCAGCAGCTACCCGGGACAGGCCTCCTACGAGCAGTACTTC. Encoded protein: CASSYPGQASYEQYF. The V call is TRBV6-5, the J call TRBJ2-7, with 8 bases matching TRBD1. CDR1 MNHEY and CDR2 SVGAGI come from the germline V gene. Trimming cost V 6 bases and J 0 bases; bases outside gene matches: 7. This CDR3 has 15 amino acids.

V and J are TRBV6-5 and TRBJ1-5, with TRBD1 as a possible D gene (5 bases). Germline CDR1 and CDR2: MNHEY and SVGAGI. V lost 7 bases and J lost 5, with 12 bases in between. The CDR3 is 13 amino acids. The CDR3 DNA reads TGTGCCAGCACTTCCAGGGAGGATCAGCCCCAGCATTTT. This translates into CASTSREDQPQHF.

The chain has TRBV28 and TRBJ1-6, with TRBD1 as a possible D gene (5 bases). V was shortened by 1 base and J by 0 bases, with 16 bases between the two germline ends. This CDR3 has 19 residues. Germline V lookup: CDR1 MDHEN, CDR2 SYDVKM. CDR3 DNA sequence: TGTGCCAGCAGTTTATCCCCCCGGACATCGGCCTCCTATAATTCACCCCTCCACTTT. Translation: CASSLSPRTSASYNSPLHF.

This rearrangement joins TRBV23-1 to TRBJ1-4; D is unresolved. TRBV23-1 is an open reading frame, and its role is uncertain. With 11 bases removed from V and 8 bases from J, the gap between germline ends came to 21 bases. This CDR3 contains 14 residues. The CDR3 DNA sequence: TGCGCCCCCGAGTCTGGGAGGGTAGGAGAAAAACTGTTTTTT. Translated: CAPESGRVGEKLFF.

This clone appeared once. The CDR3 nucleotides are TGTGCCTGGAGTATAGGGGGTACCGGAAACACCATATATTTT. It is translated as CAWSIGGTGNTIYF. This chain uses TRBV30 with TRBJ1-3, with D perhaps TRBD1 (6 bases). Trimming pared 2 bases from V and 4 bases from J, leaving 12 bases between. Germline lookup yields CDR1 GTSNPN and CDR2 SVGIG (reference sequence). The CDR3 is 14 residues long.

This clone was picked up one time. The chain carries TRBV29-1 and TRBJ2-7; TRBD2 might be the D (5 bases). The V gene's germline CDR1 is SQVTM and CDR2 ANQGSEA. Trimming took off 6 bases at V and 3 bases at J, with 15 bases between the two ends. The CDR3 runs 13 residues. CDR3 in DNA: TGCAGCGTGAGCCATGGAGAGGGCTACGAGCAGTACTTC. Its protein is CSVSHGEGYEQYF.

The CDR3 nucleotides read TGTGCCAGCAGTGCCGGACTCCCGACCCAATATGGCTACACCTTC. Translation gives CASSAGLPTQYGYTF. The rearrangement joins TRBV2 to TRBJ1-2; no definite D call. The CDR3 runs to 15 residues. Germline assignment: CDR1 SNHLY and CDR2 FYNNEI. Between the trimmed V and J ends, which lost 4 bases and 5 bases, there was a span of 17 bases.

V usage is TRBV28 and J usage is TRBJ1-1; 8 bases line up with TRBD1. The ends lost 4 bases at V and 4 bases at J; junction bases unmatched: 11. This CDR3 is built from 16 residues. The germline CDR1 and CDR2 sequences are MDHEN and SYDVKM. The CDR3 DNA follows: TGTGCCAGCAGTTCAGGGGGCCGAACACTTGGCACTGAAGCTTTCTTT. Protein: CASSSGGRTLGTEAFF.

The table lists this clone with a count of one. The CDR3: CASSGTGNEAFF. DNA for the CDR3: TGTGCCAGCAGCGGTACCGGGAACGAAGCTTTCTTT. This sequence joins TRBV5-6 and TRBJ1-1; D is unresolved. The CDR3 sequence is 12 residues long. Looked up from germline, CDR1 is SGHDT and CDR2 is YYEEEE. Trimming cost V 4 bases and J 8 bases, with 12 bases left between them.

With regard to this clone: At one end the junction does not follow the germline gene, possibly because of a read error. CDR3 sequence (DNA): TGTGCTAGCAGCCAAATGCGGGACACTGAAGCTTTCTTT. Its translation is CASSQMRDTEAFF. The chain recombines TRBV7-7 with TRBJ1-1, with unresolved D. Germline CDR1 SSHAT, CDR2 FNYEAQ (reference sequence). This CDR3 contains 13 residues.

The chain links TRBV28 to TRBJ2-3, with D possibly TRBD2 on 5 matching bases. Germline V gives CDR1 MDHEN, CDR2 SYDVKM. The germline V and J ends were trimmed by 2 bases and 4 bases, with 7 bases remaining between them. The CDR3 loop spans 13 amino acids. CDR3 in DNA: TGTGCCAGCAGTTTAGCTAGCCCAGATACGCAGTATTTT. This encodes CASSLASPDTQYF.

This chain connects TRBV6-5 to TRBJ2-5, with D maybe TRBD2 (6 bases). Between the trimmed V and J ends, which lost 7 bases and 5 bases, there was a span of 14 bases. Per the germline V gene, CDR1 is MNHEY and CDR2 is SVGAGI. The CDR3 runs 13 residues. The CDR3 loop is CASTRKGGETQYF. In nucleotides, the CDR3 is TGTGCCAGCACGCGAAAAGGAGGGGAGACCCAGTACTTC.

The chain joins TRBV4-3 to TRBJ1-4, with TRBD1 as a possible D gene (5 bases). CDR3 length: 17 residues. Trimming shortened V by 1 base and J by 2 bases, and 14 bases separated the two germline ends. The germline V gene has CDR1 LGHNA and CDR2 YSLEER. As DNA, the CDR3 is TGCGCCAGCAGCCAAGGCACAGGAAAAAGTACTAATGAAAAACTGTTTTTT. Translated, it gives CASSQGTGKSTNEKLFF.

The rearrangement links TRBV6-1 to TRBJ1-5; D uncertain. Per germline, CDR1 MNHNS and CDR2 SASEGT. The CDR3 is 14 amino acids. Trimming took 3 bases from V and 7 from J, leaving 13 bases between them. The CDR3 sequence is CASSDPTSRQPQHF. Here the CDR3 DNA reads TGTGCCAGCAGTGATCCGACATCTCGGCAGCCCCAGCATTTT.

The rearrangement joins TRBV28 to TRBJ2-5, with 7 bases matching TRBD2. Unmatched junction bases numbered 14, after V lost 6 bases and J lost 4 bases. The CDR3 length is 16 residues. Germline V gene lookup returns CDR1 MDHEN and CDR2 SYDVKM. The chain's CDR3 is CASRAPGREGGETQYF. CDR3 DNA sequence: TGTGCCAGCAGGGCCCCCGGCAGGGAGGGAGGAGAGACCCAGTACTTC.

The V call is TRBV28, the J call TRBJ2-3, with 10 bases fitting TRBD2. J gave up 5 bases and V 4 bases, and 9 bases lay outside the gene matches. The CDR3 covers 16 residues. CDR1 is MDHEN and CDR2 is SYDVKM in the germline V gene. The CDR3 sequence: CASSSSGGIKLDTQYF. Here the CDR3 DNA reads TGTGCCAGCAGTTCTAGCGGGGGTATCAAACTAGATACGCAGTATTTT.

CDR3 sequence (DNA): TGTGCCAGCAGTTTGGCGGGCTCCTACGAGCAGTACTTC. It codes for CASSLAGSYEQYF. This chain joins TRBV12-3 or TRBV12-4 and TRBJ2-7, with D maybe TRBD2 (5 bases). Trimming cost V 3 bases and J 0 bases, with 6 bases left between them. This CDR3 region has 13 residues.

The chain recombines TRBV9 with TRBJ2-7; no reliable D call. V was shortened by 1 base and J by 6 bases, with 11 bases between the two germline ends. Germline V lookup: CDR1 SGDLS, CDR2 YYNGEE. The CDR3 totals 13 residues. The CDR3 loop reads CASSVRVVIEQYF. Written as DNA, the CDR3 is TGTGCCAGCAGCGTACGGGTAGTAATCGAGCAGTACTTC.

V is TRBV30 and J is TRBJ1-6, with a possible D match to TRBD1 (6 bases). The CDR3 runs to 14 residues. CDR1 GTSNPN and CDR2 SVGIG come from the germline V gene (reference sequence). The V gene lost 1 base and the J gene lost 3 bases, with 7 bases spanning the gap. CDR3 nucleotide sequence: TGTGCCTGGAGTGGGGGGCTCTATAATTCACCCCTCCACTTT. It specifies CAWSGGLYNSPLHF.

The chain uses TRBV29-1 and TRBJ1-2; no clear D gene. The germline V and J ends were trimmed by 5 bases and 2 bases, with 12 bases remaining between them. Germline V CDR1 and CDR2: SQVTM, ANQGSEA. The CDR3 contains 13 residues. The CDR3 loop is CSVRNRKNYGYTF. The CDR3 DNA is TGCAGCGTTCGGAACAGAAAAAACTATGGCTACACCTTC.